In this sample, the clone carrying this T cell receptor beta chain turned up many times. Its target is unknown. TCRdb re-analysed the RT-PCR reads in MiXCR, keeping a single row per CDR3 protein. The sample has approximately 520,000 distinct CDR3 sequences; less than 30% are singletons. The CDR3 loop spans 15 amino acids. Germline values: CDR1 SGHRS, CDR2 YFSETQ. Trimming removed 0 bases at V and 2 bases at J, with 11 bases between. This record comes from a study of response to subunit inactivated influenza vaccine. Study-wide findings and caveats: Each seasonal influenza vaccination recruits few new T cells, the authors suggested.

The sequence was collected from a middle-aged man who received an inactivated influenza vaccine. The chain recombines TRBV5-1 with TRBJ2-5; D ambiguous. The sample here was CD4+ T cells sorted from PBMCs, taken more than 4 days after vaccination. The chain's CDR3 is CASSLARKIQETQYF. CDR3 coding DNA: TGCGCCAGCAGCTTGGCCAGGAAAATTCAAGAGACCCAGTACTTC.